This T cell receptor beta chain stems from a study of blood T cells in healthy people across ages. Primers used in a second PCR of roughly 6 to 11 cycles were a sample-barcoded 5' primer and a J-beta primer mix. TCRdb passed the 5' RACE reads through MiXCR, listing each CDR3 protein once. The table has about 500,000 distinct CDR3 sequences, approximately 25% seen once; the top ten hold 8.5% to 9.5%. With 1 base removed from V and 9 bases from J, the gap between germline ends came to 7 bases. CDR3 size: 12 residues. The germline V gene has CDR1 SNHLY and CDR2 FYNNEI. Study results and caveats: CMV status of donors was not determined, possibly confounding expanded clonotype changes.

With regard to this clonotype: The antigen remains undetermined.

Another study also made use of these data, one on T cells of mothers and their children. From that second work: There were over 8.5 million TCR beta CDR3 reads from each mother and about 3 million from each child.

The sequencing sample was made of blood. The chain joins TRBV2 to TRBJ2-1, with D unclear. The TCR sequence derives from a boy under 18 in good health. The CDR3 here is CASSEGIGEQFF. CDR3 DNA: TGTGCCAGCAGTGAAGGGATTGGTGAGCAGTTCTTC.